The source of this T cell receptor (beta chain) is a study of response to subunit inactivated influenza vaccine. This clonotype was counted between two and nine times. TCRdb fed the RT-PCR reads into MiXCR, producing one record per CDR3 protein. The sample holds about 540,000 distinct CDR3 sequences; roughly 25% are singletons and the top ten take about 3%. Trimming pared 6 bases from V and 16 bases from J, leaving 16 bases between. The germline gives CDR1 SNHLY, CDR2 FYNNEI. The CDR3 length is 12 residues. The sample also formed part of further work on T cells expressing NK-cell markers. From that second work: A 5'RACE template switching approach incorporating UMIs was used to make TCR beta cDNA. It is unclear if expanded NKG2C-expressing clones target HCMV antigens.

The sample here was CD4+ T cells sorted from PBMCs, taken 12 days after vaccination. The genes are TRBV2 and TRBJ1-6; a possible D gene is TRBD1 (5 bases). The TCR originated in a man between 45 and 60 years old who received an inactivated influenza vaccine. This chain's CDR3 is CASRDSILGLHF. In DNA form, the CDR3 reads TGTGCCAGCAGAGACAGCATCTTGGGGCTCCACTTT.